This TCR beta chain emerged from a study of cytomegalovirus exposure and HLA in healthy donors. Study details: Earlier results showed 90 million to 120 million unique TCR beta sequences derived from roughly 180 million T cells.

Study-wide findings and caveats: A reported reduction in N-insertions relative to the roughly 710-donor mean was seen in an Asian-associated ancestry cluster in a later analysis. Follow-up analysis later connected one missense variant in DCLRE1C with trimming of TCR beta V- and J-genes. What was likely a sequencing artifact was a cluster of highly shared sequence variants.

With regard to this clone: Its specificity is unknown.

V was shortened by 2 bases and J by 6 bases, with 14 bases between the two germline ends. The CDR3 covers 16 residues. In germline, CDR1 is WNHNN, CDR2 SYGVQD (reference sequence). PCR amplification relied on 60 Vbeta primers (plus 13 Jbeta primers). Clones were read by immunoSEQ multiplex PCR, and TCRdb kept only the in-frame ones, dropping some. This table holds 95,000 to 120,000 clones, 67% found once. The receptor comes from a man between 18 and 29 years old in good health and CMV-seropositive. The chain is built from TRBV10-1 and TRBJ1-6; perhaps TRBD1 as D (6 bases). Sequencing input: PBMCs. CDR3 coding DNA: TGCGCCAGCAGTGAGCCACAGGGTGTTGCTAATTCACCCCTCCACTTT. Translated, it gives CASSEPQGVANSPLHF.